These 28 T cell receptor beta chains were sequenced from one sample in a study of beta chain features in type 1 diabetes. Study-wide points: Within each of all four CD4+ subsets, Type 1 diabetes patients had TCRB CDR3s that were moderately but significantly shorter.

Sequencing targeted expressed TCRB transcripts, as all isolated RNA had been reverse transcribed. TCRdb's table, derived via immunoSEQ multiplex PCR, lists solely in-frame clones and lacks some. Among a few hundred thousand clones listed, 8.5% to 10% were seen once. Antigens of these TCRs are unknown. The sequenced material came from central memory CD4+ T cells from blood. These receptors were collected from a man aged 25 to 40 with type 1 diabetes.

On this clone: Relative to the germline gene, one junction end is altered; a read error may explain this. The chain is built from TRBV5-1 and TRBJ1-5; maybe TRBD1 (5 bases). Germline lookup yields CDR1 SGHRS and CDR2 YFSETQ. The CDR3 consists of 14 residues. CDR3: CASSLSSSRGTRHF. CDR3 DNA: TGTGCCAGCAGCCTCAGCTCTTCGAGGGGTACAAGGCATTTT.

The gene calls are TRBV7-6 and TRBJ2-7; no definite D call. Trimming removed 3 bases at V and 3 bases at J, with 12 bases between. CDR3 length: 14 residues. Germline loops: CDR1 SGHVS, CDR2 FNYEAQ. CDR3 sequence (DNA): TGTGCCAGCAGCTTGAGCACAGCGAACTACGAGCAGTACTTC. Protein: CASSLSTANYEQYF.

The table lists this clone with many counts. This chain links TRBV5-6 with TRBJ2-5; 7 nucleotides agree with TRBD1. Looked up from germline, CDR1 is SGHDT and CDR2 is YYEEEE. V trimming: 4 bases; J trimming: 2 bases; junction bases outside the gene matches: 5. The CDR3 runs 14 residues. CDR3 protein: CASSPGQIQETQYF. For the CDR3, the DNA is TGTGCCAGCAGCCCGGGACAGATACAAGAGACCCAGTACTTC. Full variable domain (rest looked up from reference TRBV5-6 and TRBJ2-5): DAGVTQSPTHLIKTRGQQVTLRCSPKSGHDTVSWYQQALGQGPQFIFQYYEEEERQRGNFPDRFSGHQFPNYSSELNVNALLLGDSALYLCASSPGQIQETQYFGPGTRLLVL.

This clone was counted a few times. The J gene is TRBJ2-7, the V gene TRBV4-1, with 8 bases aligning to TRBD1. J was trimmed by 2 bases and V by 0 bases; bases with no gene match: 0. The CDR3 length is 14 residues. Germline V gives CDR1 MGHRA, CDR2 YSYEKL. This chain's CDR3 is CASSQDRGPYEQYF. The CDR3 DNA is TGCGCCAGCAGCCAAGACAGGGGGCCCTACGAGCAGTACTTC.

This clone was observed a few times. Mismatch with germline at one junction end may stem from a read error. The V call is TRBV11-2, the J call TRBJ2-7, with 7 bases aligning to TRBD2. Germline values: CDR1 SGHAT, CDR2 FQNNGV. This CDR3 has 15 amino acids. The CDR3 loop is CASSLGRASGYEQYF. The CDR3 region has the DNA TGTGCCAGCAGTTTAGGTAGGGCTAGCGGCTACGAGCAGTACTTC.

The chain employs TRBV10-3 and TRBJ2-2; 12 bases match TRBD2. The CDR3 has 14 residues. V trimming: 7 bases; J trimming: 6 bases; junction bases outside the gene matches: 3. Germline V gives CDR1 ENHRY, CDR2 SYGVKD. CDR3 bases: TGTGCCATCACGGGGACTAGCGGGTCCGGGGAGCTGTTTTTT. This sequence encodes CAITGTSGSGELFF.

The genes are TRBV10-2 and TRBJ2-1, with 12 bases fitting TRBD1. Germline-derived CDR1 and CDR2 are WSHSY and SAAADI. This CDR3 spans 15 amino acids. The V segment lost 2 bases and the J segment 8 bases; nucleotides outside the gene matches: 4. Written as DNA, the CDR3 is TGCGCCAGCAGTGAGCCGGGACAGGGGGCTGATGAGCAGTTCTTC. It yields the protein CASSEPGQGADEQFF.

This clone showed up just a few times. The J gene is TRBJ1-2, the V gene TRBV11-2; D not certain. The CDR3 length is 15 residues. V lost 1 base and J lost 4, with 13 bases in between. Per the germline V gene, CDR1 is SGHAT and CDR2 is FQNNGV. CDR3: CASSLGLKDFYGYTF. As DNA, the CDR3 is TGTGCCAGCAGCTTAGGATTAAAGGACTTCTATGGCTACACCTTC.

This clone has more than one count but fewer than ten. CDR3 sequence: CASSVLGTSSSGNTIYF. DNA of the CDR3: TGTGCCAGCAGCGTTCTTGGGACCTCTTCATCAGGAAACACCATATATTTT. This rearrangement joins TRBV9 to TRBJ1-3; maybe TRBD1 (5 bases). V lost 2 bases to trimming and J lost 4 bases, with 19 bases between them. Germline lookup yields CDR1 SGDLS and CDR2 YYNGEE. The length of the CDR3 is 17 residues.

V is TRBV30 and J is TRBJ2-5, with 8 positions matching TRBD1. Germline CDR1 and CDR2: GTSNPN and SVGIG (reference sequence). V lost 2 bases and J lost 4; bases outside the gene matches: 9. The CDR3 sequence is 15 residues long. CDR3: CAWSSRTGSGETQYF. CDR3 DNA: TGTGCCTGGAGTAGTAGGACAGGGTCGGGAGAGACCCAGTACTTC. Based on the CDR3 plus reference TRBV30 and TRBJ2-5, the full variable domain is SQTIHQWPATLVQPVGSPLSLECTVEGTSNPNLYWYRQAAGRGLQLLFYSVGIGQISSEVPQNLSASRPQDRQFILSSKKLLLSDSGFYLCAWSSRTGSGETQYFGPGTRLLVL.

This clone was counted a few times. The J gene is TRBJ1-1, the V gene TRBV28; tentative D call: TRBD1 (6 bases). The CDR3 loop spans 15 amino acids. The germline V gene has CDR1 MDHEN and CDR2 SYDVKM. With 7 bases removed from V and 11 bases from J, the gap between germline ends came to 26 bases. The CDR3 region is CASKRPLGGAHKAFF. CDR3 nucleotides: TGTGCCAGCAAAAGGCCACTGGGGGGGGCCCACAAGGCTTTCTTT. Full variable domain (remainder filled in from reference TRBV28 and TRBJ1-1): DVKVTQSSRYLVKRTGEKVFLECVQDMDHENMFWYRQDPGLGLRLIYFSYDVKMKEKGDIPEGYSVSREKKERFSLILESASTNQTSMYLCASKRPLGGAHKAFFGQGTRLTVV.

The rearrangement links TRBV28 to TRBJ1-1; tentatively, D is TRBD1 (6 bases). The CDR3 sequence is 13 residues long. The V gene's germline CDR1 is MDHEN and CDR2 SYDVKM. V lost 7 bases, J lost 8 bases, and 17 bases lay in between. CDR3 nucleotide sequence: TGTGCCAGCATCGAGGGGGGCGACAGAGAAGCTTTCTTT. Translating it yields CASIEGGDREAFF.

This chain connects TRBV7-2 to TRBJ1-3; the D is unclear. The CDR3 runs 13 residues. Trimming took 0 bases from V and 4 from J, leaving 4 bases between them. Per the germline V gene, CDR1 is SGHTA and CDR2 is FQGNSA. CDR3 DNA: TGTGCCAGCAGCTTAGCGCGCGGAAACACCATATATTTT. It encodes CASSLARGNTIYF.

In this sample, this clone turned up a few times. The V gene is TRBV6-6, the J gene TRBJ2-1; the D is unclear. V lost 0 bases, J lost 1 base, and 7 bases lay in between. This CDR3 comprises 15 residues. Germline V gene sequence: CDR1 MNHNY, CDR2 SVGAGI (reference sequence). CDR3: CASSYSALSYNEQFF. In nucleotides, the CDR3 is TGTGCCAGCAGTTACTCGGCCCTATCCTACAATGAGCAGTTCTTC.

This clone was observed a few times. This chain connects TRBV15 to TRBJ2-7, with 7 positions matching TRBD1. Per germline, CDR1 LNHNV and CDR2 YYDKDF (reference sequence). The CDR3 has 16 amino acids. V gave up 0 bases and J gave up 1 base; unmatched junction bases: 6. DNA for the CDR3: TGTGCCACCAGCAGAGAAGTTGAGACAGGGTCCTACGAGCAGTACTTC. Protein sequence: CATSREVETGSYEQYF.

There are a few counts of this clone. The genes are TRBV2 and TRBJ2-7, with 8 positions matching TRBD1. Germline V gene data show CDR1 as SNHLY and CDR2 as FYNNEI. The V segment lost 6 bases and the J segment 9 bases; nucleotides outside the gene matches: 19. The CDR3 covers 16 residues. In DNA form, the CDR3 reads TGTGCCAGCAGCCTACTCAGGACAGGGCGTGACGAGGGGCAGTACTTC. Translating it yields CASSLLRTGRDEGQYF.

This clone was observed a few times. The chain links TRBV7-9 to TRBJ2-2; D gene ambiguous. Trimming shortened V by 5 bases and J by 0 bases, and 7 bases separated the two germline ends. The germline V gene has CDR1 SEHNR and CDR2 FQNEAQ (reference sequence). The CDR3 loop spans 14 amino acids. The CDR3 loop is CASSPRTNTGELFF. The DNA for the CDR3 is TGTGCCAGCAGCCCCCGAACGAACACCGGGGAGCTGTTTTTT.

This clone has ten or more counts. The chain is built from TRBV2 and TRBJ2-1, with D uncertain. V dropped 3 bases and J dropped 3 bases, with 3 bases sitting between them. This CDR3 contains 12 residues. CDR1 and CDR2 from the germline V gene are SNHLY and FYNNEI. The DNA of the CDR3 is TGTGCCAGCAGTGATCTCTACAATGAGCAGTTCTTC. Translation: CASSDLYNEQFF.

This clone was detected many times. The rearrangement links TRBV6-6 to TRBJ2-1; the match to TRBD1 covers 7 bases. This CDR3 has 10 residues. Trimming removed 9 bases from V and 10 bases from J; junction bases left unmatched: 3. CDR1 is MNHNY, CDR2 SVGAGI, per germline (reference sequence). The CDR3 loop is CASEDREQFF. CDR3 coding DNA: TGTGCCAGTGAGGACAGGGAGCAGTTCTTC.

The rearrangement joins TRBV7-9 to TRBJ1-1; D unclear. This CDR3 is 13 amino acids long. CDR1 is SEHNR, CDR2 FQNEAQ, per germline (reference sequence). Trimming took 5 bases from V and 7 from J, leaving 14 bases between them. This CDR3 is CASSLGGQDEAFF. CDR3 DNA: TGTGCCAGCAGCCTAGGAGGGCAAGATGAAGCTTTCTTT.

The gene calls are TRBV7-2 and TRBJ1-4; D gene ambiguous. Trimming removed 1 base at V and 2 bases at J, with 11 bases between. CDR3 size: 16 residues. Germline values: CDR1 SGHTA, CDR2 FQGNSA. CDR3 coding DNA: TGTGCCAGCAGCTTAGGTCTGGGAAGGACTAATGAAAAACTGTTTTTT. It yields the protein CASSLGLGRTNEKLFF.

This clone occurred a few times. This chain connects TRBV4-2 to TRBJ2-5, with 8 bases that match TRBD2. Losses at the gene ends were 5 bases for V and 4 bases for J; bases not matched to a gene: 12. CDR3 length equals 16 residues. Germline lookup yields CDR1 LGHNA and CDR2 YNFKEQ. The chain's CDR3 is CASSLLGGGSGETQYF. Here the CDR3 DNA reads TGTGCCAGCAGCTTGCTCGGCGGGGGGAGTGGAGAGACCCAGTACTTC.

A few counts support this clone. This chain links TRBV7-9 with TRBJ1-1; no firm D call. The CDR3 spans 14 residues. Germline CDR1 SEHNR, CDR2 FQNEAQ (reference sequence). V was cut by 5 bases and J by 6 bases, with 16 bases left in between. In DNA form, the CDR3 reads TGTGCCAGCAGCAAGAACACAGACGCGGCTGAAGCTTTCTTT. Translation: CASSKNTDAAEAFF.

This sequence joins TRBV11-2 and TRBJ1-1; 9 nucleotides agree with TRBD1. V shed 1 base and J 5 bases; nucleotides not matched to a gene: 5. Per germline, CDR1 SGHAT and CDR2 FQNNGV. The CDR3 extends over 15 amino acids. DNA of the CDR3: TGTGCCAGCAGCTTAGCGGGACAGGGAGGAACTGAAGCTTTCTTT. Its translation: CASSLAGQGGTEAFF.

This clone was observed a handful of times. J is TRBJ2-1 and V is TRBV19, with 8 nucleotides matching TRBD2. The CDR3 covers 16 residues. Germline CDR1 is LNHDA and CDR2 is SQIVND (reference sequence). The J segment lost 7 bases and the V segment lost 3 bases, leaving 11 bases of the junction unmatched. The CDR3, as DNA: TGTGCCAGTAGTATCCTAACTAGCGGAGGAGAGAATGAGCAGTTCTTC. Residues: CASSILTSGGENEQFF.

This chain links TRBV29-1 with TRBJ2-7; 9 bases line up with TRBD1. V trimming: 5 bases; J trimming: 4 bases; junction bases outside the gene matches: 6. The germline V gene has CDR1 SQVTM and CDR2 ANQGSEA. The CDR3 totals 13 residues. CDR3 amino acids: CSVSGTGIYEQYF. CDR3 DNA sequence: TGCAGCGTTTCCGGGACAGGGATATACGAGCAGTACTTC.

This clone was observed at least ten times. The V gene is TRBV29-1, the J gene TRBJ2-5; possibly TRBD2 for D (6 bases). The CDR3 runs 12 residues. Germline V gene sequence: CDR1 SQVTM, CDR2 ANQGSEA. Trimming took 6 bases from V and 4 from J, leaving 12 bases between them. Here the CDR3 DNA reads TGCAGCGTGAATGGGGGGAGAGAGACCCAGTACTTC. It yields the protein CSVNGGRETQYF. Using reference TRBV29-1 and TRBJ2-5 for the parts outside the CDR3, the full variable domain is SAVISQKPSRDICQRGTSLTIQCQVDSQVTMMFWYRQQPGQSLTLIATANQGSEATYESGFVIDKFPISRPNLTFSTLTVSNMSPEDSSIYLCSVNGGRETQYFGPGTRLLVL.

This chain uses TRBV4-2 with TRBJ2-1; 8 bases agree with TRBD1. CDR1 LGHNA and CDR2 YNFKEQ come from the germline V gene. The CDR3 consists of 16 residues. V was pared by 2 bases and J by 4 bases, with 7 bases of the junction left unmatched. The CDR3 DNA reads TGTGCCAGCAGCCAATCTGTTCAGGGGGCGTACAATGAGCAGTTCTTC. It specifies CASSQSVQGAYNEQFF.